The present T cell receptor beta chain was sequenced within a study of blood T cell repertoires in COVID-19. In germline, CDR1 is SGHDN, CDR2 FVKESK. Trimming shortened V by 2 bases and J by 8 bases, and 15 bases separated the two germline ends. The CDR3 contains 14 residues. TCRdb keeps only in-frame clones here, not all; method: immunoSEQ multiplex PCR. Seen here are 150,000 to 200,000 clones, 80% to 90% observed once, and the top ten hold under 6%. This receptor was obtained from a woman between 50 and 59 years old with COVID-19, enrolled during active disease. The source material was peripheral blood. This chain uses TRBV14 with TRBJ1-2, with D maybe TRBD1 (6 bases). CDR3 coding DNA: TGTGCCAGCAGCCAACCGGACAGCTTAGAGGGCTACACCTTC. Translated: CASSQPDSLEGYTF.